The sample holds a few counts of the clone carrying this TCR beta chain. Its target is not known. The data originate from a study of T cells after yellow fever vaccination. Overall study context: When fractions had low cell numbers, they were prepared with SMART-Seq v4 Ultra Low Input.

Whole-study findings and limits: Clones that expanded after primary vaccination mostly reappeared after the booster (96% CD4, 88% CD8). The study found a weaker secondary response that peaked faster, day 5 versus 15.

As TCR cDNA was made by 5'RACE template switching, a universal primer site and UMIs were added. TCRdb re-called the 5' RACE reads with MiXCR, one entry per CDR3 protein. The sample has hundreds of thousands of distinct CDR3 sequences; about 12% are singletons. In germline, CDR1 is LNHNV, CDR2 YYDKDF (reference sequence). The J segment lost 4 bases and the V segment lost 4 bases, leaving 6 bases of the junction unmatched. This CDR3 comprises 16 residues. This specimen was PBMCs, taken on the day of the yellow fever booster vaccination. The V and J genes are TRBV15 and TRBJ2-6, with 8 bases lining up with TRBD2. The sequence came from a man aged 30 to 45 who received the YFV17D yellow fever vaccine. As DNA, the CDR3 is TGTGCCACCAGCATCGGGAGGGCCTCCGGGGCCAACGTCCTGACTTTC. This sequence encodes CATSIGRASGANVLTF.